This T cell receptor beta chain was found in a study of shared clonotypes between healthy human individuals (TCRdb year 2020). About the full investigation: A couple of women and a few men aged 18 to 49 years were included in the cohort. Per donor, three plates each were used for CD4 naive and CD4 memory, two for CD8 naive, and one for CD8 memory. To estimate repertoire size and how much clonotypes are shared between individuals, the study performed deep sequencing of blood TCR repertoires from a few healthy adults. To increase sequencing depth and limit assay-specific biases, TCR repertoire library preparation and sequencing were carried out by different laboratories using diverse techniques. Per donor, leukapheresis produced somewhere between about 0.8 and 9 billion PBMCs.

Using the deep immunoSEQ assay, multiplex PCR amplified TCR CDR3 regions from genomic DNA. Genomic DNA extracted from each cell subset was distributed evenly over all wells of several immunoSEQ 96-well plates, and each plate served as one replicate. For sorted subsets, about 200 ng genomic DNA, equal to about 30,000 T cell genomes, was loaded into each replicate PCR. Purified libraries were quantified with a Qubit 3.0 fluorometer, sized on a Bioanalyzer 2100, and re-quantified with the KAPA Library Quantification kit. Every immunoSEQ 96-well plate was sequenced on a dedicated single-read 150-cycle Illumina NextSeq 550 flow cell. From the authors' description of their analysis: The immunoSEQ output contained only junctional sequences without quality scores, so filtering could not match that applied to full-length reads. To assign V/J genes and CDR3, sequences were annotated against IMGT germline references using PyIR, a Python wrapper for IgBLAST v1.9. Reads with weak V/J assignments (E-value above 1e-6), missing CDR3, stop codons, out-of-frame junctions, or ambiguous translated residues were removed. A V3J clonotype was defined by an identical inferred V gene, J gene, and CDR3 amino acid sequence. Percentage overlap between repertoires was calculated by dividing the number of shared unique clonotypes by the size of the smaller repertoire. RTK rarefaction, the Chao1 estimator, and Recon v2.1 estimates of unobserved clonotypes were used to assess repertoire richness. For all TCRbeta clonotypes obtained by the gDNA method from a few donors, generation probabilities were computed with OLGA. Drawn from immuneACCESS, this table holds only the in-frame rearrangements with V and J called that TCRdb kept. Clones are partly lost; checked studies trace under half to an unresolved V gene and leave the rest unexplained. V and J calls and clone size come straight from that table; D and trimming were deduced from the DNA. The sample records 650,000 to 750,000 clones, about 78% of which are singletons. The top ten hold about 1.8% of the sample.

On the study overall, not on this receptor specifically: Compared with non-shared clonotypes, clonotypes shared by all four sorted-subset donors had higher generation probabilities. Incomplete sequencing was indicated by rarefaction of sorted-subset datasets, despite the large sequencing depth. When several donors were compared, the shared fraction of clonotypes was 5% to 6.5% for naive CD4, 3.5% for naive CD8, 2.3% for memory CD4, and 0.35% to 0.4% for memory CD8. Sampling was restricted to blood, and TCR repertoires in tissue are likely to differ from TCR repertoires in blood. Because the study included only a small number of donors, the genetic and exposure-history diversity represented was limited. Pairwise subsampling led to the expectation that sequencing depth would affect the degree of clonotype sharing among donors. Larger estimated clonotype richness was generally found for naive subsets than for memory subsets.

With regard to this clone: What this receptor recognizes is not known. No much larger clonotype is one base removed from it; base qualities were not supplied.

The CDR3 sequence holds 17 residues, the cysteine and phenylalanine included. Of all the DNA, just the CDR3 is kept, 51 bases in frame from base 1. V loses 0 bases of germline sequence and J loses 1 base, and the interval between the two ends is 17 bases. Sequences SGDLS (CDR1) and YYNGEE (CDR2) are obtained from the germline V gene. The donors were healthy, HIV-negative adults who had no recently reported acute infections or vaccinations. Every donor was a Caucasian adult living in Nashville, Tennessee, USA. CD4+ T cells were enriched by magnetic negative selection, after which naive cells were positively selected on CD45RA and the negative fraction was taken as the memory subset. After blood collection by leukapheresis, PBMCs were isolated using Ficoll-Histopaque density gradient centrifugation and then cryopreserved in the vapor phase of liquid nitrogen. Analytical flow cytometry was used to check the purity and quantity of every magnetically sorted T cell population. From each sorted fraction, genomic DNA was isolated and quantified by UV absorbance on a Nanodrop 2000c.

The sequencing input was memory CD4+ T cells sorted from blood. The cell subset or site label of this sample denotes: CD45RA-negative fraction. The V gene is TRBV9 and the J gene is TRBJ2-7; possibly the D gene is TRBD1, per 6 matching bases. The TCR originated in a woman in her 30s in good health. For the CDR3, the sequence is CASSVVRGHRASYEQYF. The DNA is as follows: TGTGCCAGCAGCGTAGTACGAGGTCACAGGGCTTCCTACGAGCAGTACTTC.